The 27 T cell receptor beta chains in this list originate from one sample, sequenced in a study of CD8 T cells in Susac syndrome. Random hexamers were used to reverse transcribe an amount of roughly 0.45 to 1 ug RNA. TCRdb reanalysed the immunoSEQ multiplex PCR reads using MiXCR and keeps one entry per CDR3 protein. In the table there are roughly 180,000 distinct CDR3 sequences, approximately 95% of which are singletons. The sample was CD4+ T cells from PBMCs. These receptors all come from a human donor with multiple sclerosis.

In its sample, this clonotype was seen once. The CDR3 sequence: CASSPSQSAQHF. For the CDR3, the DNA is TGTGCCAGCAGTCCCAGCCAATCAGCCCAGCATTTT. The chain combines TRBV2 with TRBJ1-5, with D uncertain. CDR3 length equals 12 residues. V was shortened by 5 bases and J by 11 bases, with 13 bases between the two germline ends. Germline V gives CDR1 SNHLY, CDR2 FYNNEI.

The genes are TRBV27 and TRBJ2-1, with a possible D match to TRBD1 (6 bases). The germline gives CDR1 MNHEY, CDR2 SMNVEV (reference sequence). Trimming took off 6 bases at V and 8 bases at J, with 20 bases between the two ends. This CDR3 spans 15 amino acids. The DNA for the CDR3 is TGTGCCAGCAGCGGCACAGGGACGGGGCGTGATGAGCAGTTCTTC. Protein: CASSGTGTGRDEQFF.

A single count supports this clonotype. The chain joins TRBV28 to TRBJ1-5; D unclear. V was cut by 6 bases and J by 5 bases, with 17 bases left in between. CDR3 length: 15 residues. Germline-derived CDR1 and CDR2 are MDHEN and SYDVKM. CDR3: CASSSPSAGDQPQHF. The CDR3 DNA reads TGTGCCAGCAGCTCTCCTTCGGCCGGGGATCAGCCCCAGCATTTT.

The table lists this clonotype with a count of one. J is TRBJ2-2 and V is TRBV7-2, with 10 bases that match TRBD1. The germline V gene has CDR1 SGHTA and CDR2 FQGNSA. CDR3 length: 15 residues. Unmatched junction bases numbered 4, after V lost 2 bases and J lost 7 bases. The DNA of the CDR3 is TGTGCCAGCAGCTTAACCGGGACAGGGGTCGGGGAGCTGTTTTTT. Translating it yields CASSLTGTGVGELFF. The full variable domain, in which reference TRBV7-2 and TRBJ2-2 provide the parts outside the CDR3, is GAGVSQSPSNKVTEKGKDVELRCDPISGHTALYWYRQSLGQGLEFLIYFQGNSAPDKSGLPSDRFSAERTGGSVSTLTIQRTQQEDSAVYLCASSLTGTGVGELFFGEGSRLTVL.

The genes are TRBV12-3 or TRBV12-4 and TRBJ2-3, with 8 positions matching TRBD2. The V segment lost 6 bases and the J segment 0 bases; nucleotides outside the gene matches: 5. CDR3 length: 15 amino acids. The CDR3 loop is CASRLAALSTDTQYF. CDR3 coding DNA: TGTGCCAGCAGACTAGCGGCACTTAGCACAGATACGCAGTATTTT.

The chain employs TRBV19 and TRBJ1-1, with 7 positions matching TRBD1. Germline trimming cut 3 bases from V and 10 bases from J; bases unmatched to any gene: 5. CDR1 LNHDA and CDR2 SQIVND come from the germline V gene (reference sequence). The CDR3 runs to 12 residues. The CDR3 here is CASSIKGAAAFF. The CDR3 DNA sequence: TGTGCCAGTAGTATTAAGGGGGCGGCAGCTTTCTTT.

This clonotype was found once. V is TRBV19 and J is TRBJ2-7; the D gene is possibly TRBD2 (5 bases). The CDR3 consists of 14 residues. Germline CDR1 LNHDA, CDR2 SQIVND (reference sequence). V was shortened by 6 bases and J by 5 bases, with 17 bases between the two germline ends. CDR3: CASSPGIHRDEQYF. In nucleotides, the CDR3 is TGTGCCAGTAGCCCCGGGATTCACCGGGACGAGCAGTACTTC.

This sequence joins TRBV19 and TRBJ1-2, with D uncertain. The V gene lost 3 bases and the J gene lost 3 bases, with 11 bases spanning the gap. Germline V lookup: CDR1 LNHDA, CDR2 SQIVND (reference sequence). The CDR3 runs to 14 residues. CDR3 in amino acids: CASSISQPDYGYTF. DNA of the CDR3: TGTGCCAGTAGTATCTCCCAACCCGACTATGGCTACACCTTC.

The rearrangement uses TRBV20-1 and TRBJ1-5, with D possibly being TRBD1 (6 bases). The CDR3 is 15 amino acids. V was shortened by 3 bases and J by 4 bases, with 16 bases between the two germline ends. The germline CDR1 and CDR2 sequences are DFQATT and SNEGSKA (reference sequence). This chain's CDR3 is CSASQAGEKNQPQHF. The CDR3 DNA follows: TGCAGTGCTAGTCAGGCAGGGGAGAAGAATCAGCCCCAGCATTTT.

The chain employs TRBV5-4 and TRBJ2-1; tentatively, D is TRBD1 (6 bases). The CDR3 covers 15 residues. Germline CDR1 is SGHNT and CDR2 is YYREEE (reference sequence). Trimming cost V 5 bases and J 11 bases, with 23 bases left between them. CDR3 in DNA: TGTGCCAGCAGTCCGGGACAATTCTTACCGGGGAAGCAGTTCTTC. Its translation is CASSPGQFLPGKQFF. The full variable domain, its missing parts supplied by reference TRBV5-4 and TRBJ2-1, is ETGVTQSPTHLIKTRGQQVTLRCSSQSGHNTVSWYQQALGQGPQFIFQYYREEENGRGNFPPRFSGLQFPNYSSELNVNALELDDSALYLCASSPGQFLPGKQFFGPGTRLTVL.

In nucleotides, the CDR3 is TGCAGTGCTAGAGTTAGCTACGAGCAGTTCTTC. Translated, it gives CSARVSYEQFF. J is TRBJ2-1 and V is TRBV20-1, with no clear D. Per germline, CDR1 DFQATT and CDR2 SNEGSKA (reference sequence). The CDR3 extends over 11 amino acids. Trimming took off 1 base at V and 10 bases at J, with 8 bases between the two ends.

The chain uses TRBV6-5 and TRBJ2-2; 10 bases are a match to TRBD1. Germline V gene data show CDR1 as MNHEY and CDR2 as SVGAGI. This CDR3 is 14 amino acids long. The V and J ends lost 7 bases and 5 bases, in that order; junction bases with no gene match: 4. The CDR3 nucleotides are TGTGCCAGCACCGGGACAGGGGTGACCGGGGAGCTGTTTTTT. Protein sequence: CASTGTGVTGELFF.

The chain has TRBV27 and TRBJ1-5; 8 bases map to TRBD1. Germline assignment: CDR1 MNHEY and CDR2 SMNVEV (reference sequence). V gave up 5 bases and J gave up 5 bases; unmatched junction bases: 5. This CDR3 spans 14 amino acids. CDR3 sequence (DNA): TGTGCCAGCAGTCCGCGACAGGGGCATCAGCCCCAGCATTTT. Translating it yields CASSPRQGHQPQHF.

The chain recombines TRBV7-2 with TRBJ1-4; D perhaps matches TRBD1 (6 bases). Germline values: CDR1 SGHTA, CDR2 FQGNSA. Trimming cost V 5 bases and J 8 bases, with 18 bases left between them. The CDR3 has 15 amino acids. This CDR3 reads CASSGTGALTEKLFF. For the CDR3, the DNA is TGTGCCAGCAGCGGGACGGGGGCGCTAACCGAAAAACTGTTTTTT.

This chain uses TRBV9 with TRBJ1-2; 7 nucleotides match TRBD1. The CDR3 consists of 15 residues. The germline CDR1 and CDR2 sequences are SGDLS and YYNGEE. The V gene end was trimmed by 2 bases and the J gene end by 8 bases; junction bases not matched to a gene: 12. The CDR3 region is CASSVWDRGRGGYTF. CDR3 coding DNA: TGTGCCAGCAGCGTGTGGGACAGAGGCCGTGGGGGCTACACCTTC.

The gene calls are TRBV12-3 or TRBV12-4 and TRBJ2-7; D uncertain. V lost 3 bases, J lost 0 bases, and 9 bases lay in between. This CDR3 contains 14 residues. The CDR3 loop is CASSLDGFSYEQYF. The CDR3 DNA follows: TGTGCCAGCAGTTTGGACGGTTTCTCCTACGAGCAGTACTTC.

The chain combines TRBV10-3 with TRBJ2-3, with D tentatively TRBD1 or TRBD2 (6 bases each). Germline values: CDR1 ENHRY, CDR2 SYGVKD. The CDR3 loop spans 15 amino acids. V dropped 0 bases and J dropped 5 bases, with 12 bases sitting between them. This CDR3 reads CAISESTGAGDTQYF. CDR3 in DNA: TGTGCCATCAGTGAGTCAACGGGGGCGGGAGATACGCAGTATTTT.

This chain links TRBV20-1 with TRBJ2-1; no firm D call. Germline V gene sequence: CDR1 DFQATT, CDR2 SNEGSKA (reference sequence). The CDR3 loop spans 12 amino acids. V shed 3 bases and J shed 14 bases, with 17 bases lying between them. CDR3 amino acids: CSASPSRRPEFF. The CDR3 DNA reads TGCAGTGCTAGCCCGAGCCGCCGGCCGGAGTTCTTC.

The V gene is TRBV19, the J gene TRBJ1-5; possible D gene TRBD1, 6 bases. The CDR3 covers 15 residues. Germline V gene data show CDR1 as LNHDA and CDR2 as SQIVND (reference sequence). Trimming removed 3 bases from V and 2 bases from J, with 11 bases in between. The CDR3: CASSINRDRNQPQHF. The CDR3, as DNA: TGTGCCAGTAGTATTAACAGGGATCGCAATCAGCCCCAGCATTTT.

This chain uses TRBV5-1 with TRBJ1-6; D is unclear. The CDR3 has 13 residues. V was trimmed by 0 bases and J by 10 bases, leaving 8 bases between them. The germline V gene encodes CDR1 SGHRS and CDR2 YFSETQ. The CDR3 DNA reads as TGCGCCAGCAGCTTGGAACAGCACTCACCCCTCCACTTT. Translating it yields CASSLEQHSPLHF.

A remark on this clonotype: A read error may account for a junction end that differs from germline. The V call is TRBV10-3, the J call TRBJ2-7, with D perhaps TRBD2 (7 bases). Germline assignment: CDR1 ENHRY and CDR2 SYGVKD. The CDR3 consists of 19 residues. CDR3 protein: CAISEVGGRERRKLYEQYF. The CDR3 DNA reads TGTGCCATAAGTGAAGTGGGGGGGCGGGAGAGACGAAAGCTCTACGAGCAGTACTTC.

The rearrangement links TRBV12-3 or TRBV12-4 to TRBJ2-7; 9 bases fit TRBD2. V lost 3 bases to trimming and J lost 1 base; unmatched junction nucleotides: 4. The CDR3 spans 15 residues. This chain's CDR3 is CASSFVSGSSYEQYF. The CDR3 DNA follows: TGTGCCAGCAGTTTTGTTAGCGGGAGTTCCTACGAGCAGTACTTC.

This chain's CDR3 is CASSYLASSNVLTF. CDR3 nucleotide sequence: TGCGCCAGCAGCTACCTCGCGTCCTCCAACGTCCTGACTTTC. V is TRBV5-1 and J is TRBJ2-6, with D hard to call. Germline assignment: CDR1 SGHRS and CDR2 YFSETQ. This CDR3 contains 14 residues. V lost 3 bases, J lost 8 bases, and 12 bases lay in between.

The rearrangement uses TRBV11-2 and TRBJ2-3; D is perhaps TRBD1 (6 bases). Trimming removed 5 bases at V and 5 bases at J, with 17 bases between. Germline V CDR1 and CDR2: SGHAT, FQNNGV. The CDR3 loop spans 15 amino acids. CDR3 region: CASSRNRAARDTQYF. The CDR3 DNA follows: TGTGCCAGCAGCCGAAACAGGGCAGCACGAGATACGCAGTATTTT.

J is TRBJ2-7 and V is TRBV20-1; D perhaps matches TRBD2 (5 bases). The V gene's germline CDR1 is DFQATT and CDR2 SNEGSKA (reference sequence). This CDR3 has 11 amino acids. With 6 bases removed from V and 5 bases from J, the gap between germline ends came to 11 bases. CDR3 coding DNA: TGCAGTGCGAGGACTGGACACGAGCAGTACTTC. This encodes CSARTGHEQYF.

V and J are TRBV12-5 and TRBJ2-5; TRBD1 matches at 9 bases. The CDR3 loop spans 14 amino acids. J gave up 8 bases and V 5 bases, and 9 bases lay outside the gene matches. Germline V gene lookup returns CDR1 LGHNT and CDR2 FRNRAP. The CDR3 reads CASGLGQGVRTQYF. For the CDR3, the DNA is TGTGCTAGTGGTCTGGGACAGGGAGTTCGTACCCAGTACTTC.

The rearrangement joins TRBV11-2 to TRBJ1-5; 8 nucleotides agree with TRBD1. This CDR3 spans 14 amino acids. In germline, CDR1 is SGHAT, CDR2 FQNNGV. V shed 5 bases and J 4 bases; nucleotides not matched to a gene: 4. CDR3 in DNA: TGTGCCAGCAGCGTGACAGGGGTAAATCAGCCCCAGCATTTT. This gives the protein CASSVTGVNQPQHF.